A single T cell receptor beta chain is shown here with its context. No antigen is known for it. The length of the CDR3 is 14 residues. Germline V gene lookup returns CDR1 MDHEN and CDR2 SYDVKM. The junction had 4 bases not matched to a gene; V was cut back by 5 bases and J by 4 bases. Produced via immunoSEQ multiplex PCR; TCRdb's table is partial and in-frame only. Of millions of clones in the sample, about 94% are singletons; the top ten hold 0.85% to 1.2%. CD45RO-negative CD8 cells positively selected for CCR7 made up the naive population, which excluded terminally differentiated effector memory CD45RA+ cells. The data were taken from a study of shared clonotypes between healthy human individuals. Study observations and caveats: Between a few donors, naive CD4 clonotypes were shared at a level of about 5%.

This clonotype was obtained from a man between 18 and 29 years old in good health. The specimen was naive CD8+ T cells sorted from blood. The chain is built from TRBV28 and TRBJ1-1; 10 bases are a match to TRBD1. CDR3 residues: CASSVRTGGTEAFF. For the CDR3, the DNA is TGTGCCAGCAGTGTGAGGACAGGGGGCACTGAAGCTTTCTTT.